These 7 T cell receptor beta chains were sequenced from one sample in a study of blood T cells in healthy people across ages. Alongside a J-beta primer mix, a sample-barcoded 5' primer served in a second PCR lasting about 6 to 12 cycles. TCRdb fed the 5' RACE reads into MiXCR, producing one record per CDR3 protein. The sample has roughly 800,000 distinct CDR3 sequences, 55% to 75% seen once. The material sequenced was blood. The receptors stem from a man aged 25-45 years in good health.

This clonotype was seen a few times. The chain has TRBV5-1 and TRBJ2-3, with 7 bases that match TRBD1. With V trimmed by 7 bases and J by 2 bases, 4 bases remained unmatched. This CDR3 spans 13 amino acids. Germline V gene sequence: CDR1 SGHRS, CDR2 YFSETQ. CDR3 amino acids: CASGGQHTDTQYF. The CDR3 DNA is TGCGCCAGCGGGGGACAGCACACAGATACGCAGTATTTT.

The V and J genes are TRBV7-9 and TRBJ2-5; no firm D call. The CDR3 totals 12 residues. The germline V and J ends were trimmed by 3 bases and 7 bases, with 9 bases remaining between them. The germline V gene has CDR1 SEHNR and CDR2 FQNEAQ (reference sequence). The CDR3 protein is CASSLNLGTQYF. The CDR3 nucleotides are TGTGCCAGCAGCTTGAATCTTGGGACCCAGTACTTC.

There are a few counts of this clonotype. The chain joins TRBV20-1 to TRBJ2-1; 7 nucleotides agree with TRBD2. The CDR3 contains 15 residues. Germline-derived CDR1 and CDR2 are DFQATT and SNEGSKA (reference sequence). Trimming at V came to 0 bases and at J to 4 bases, leaving 6 bases not matched to a gene. CDR3 sequence (DNA): TGCAGTGCTAGAGATAAGTGGGGGGGTTACAATGAGCAGTTCTTC. Translating gives CSARDKWGGYNEQFF.

This clonotype was found many times. This chain uses TRBV25-1 with TRBJ2-3; 11 bases align to TRBD2. This CDR3 contains 19 residues. V shed 2 bases and J 4 bases; nucleotides not matched to a gene: 14. From germline, CDR1 is MGHDK and CDR2 SYGVNS. CDR3 DNA: TGTGCCAGCAGTGAAAACTTGGTTGTGGATAGCGGGAGGGCAGATACGCAGTATTTT. It yields the protein CASSENLVVDSGRADTQYF.

V usage is TRBV27 and J usage is TRBJ2-2; D is undetermined. The length of the CDR3 is 15 residues. Trimming removed 3 bases at V and 5 bases at J, with 13 bases between. Per the germline V gene, CDR1 is MNHEY and CDR2 is SMNVEV (reference sequence). CDR3 coding DNA: TGTGCCAGCAGTTTGTCCGGGCCACCTACCGGGGAGCTGTTTTTT. It specifies CASSLSGPPTGELFF.

The gene calls are TRBV25-1 and TRBJ1-2; 7 bases map to TRBD1. The CDR3 consists of 15 residues. The germline gives CDR1 MGHDK, CDR2 SYGVNS. J lost 3 bases, V lost 4 bases, and 8 bases had no gene match. The CDR3 sequence: CASSGLRQGHYGYTF. The DNA for the CDR3 is TGTGCCAGCAGTGGCCTGAGACAGGGACACTATGGCTACACCTTC.

The chain links TRBV4-2 to TRBJ2-1; 9 bases fit TRBD2. CDR1 is LGHNA, CDR2 YNFKEQ, per germline. V shed 3 bases and J 4 bases; nucleotides not matched to a gene: 25. The CDR3 is 22 amino acids. For the CDR3, the DNA is TGTGCCAGCAGCCAGGACCCGTGGGGTGATTCTCGGCGGGAGGGCCGATACAATGAGCAGTTCTTC. It is translated as CASSQDPWGDSRREGRYNEQFF.